The 28 T cell receptor beta chains in this list originate from one sample, sequenced in a study of vaccination effects on CD4 cells after COVID-19. Following 10 days of culture, CD4+ T cells were isolated. Subjects were given two BNT162b2 or mRNA-1273 vaccine doses. The repertoire was sequenced with immunoSEQ multiplex PCR; TCRdb's copy has only in-frame clones and lacks some. The sample includes roughly 40,000 clones, under 70% of them seen just once. These receptors are not linked to any known antigen. Sample: CD4+ T cells from PBMCs cultured without peptide, taken after COVID-19 vaccination. The source of these receptors is a human donor who received a COVID-19 vaccine.

The gene calls are TRBV6-5 and TRBJ2-7; 8 bases are a match to TRBD1. The CDR3 is 14 amino acids. Germline values: CDR1 MNHEY, CDR2 SVGAGI. With 7 bases clipped from V and 0 bases from J, the junction kept 5 bases outside the gene matches. The chain's CDR3 is CASIDRGNSYEQYF. For the CDR3, the DNA is TGTGCCAGCATAGACAGGGGAAACTCCTACGAGCAGTACTTC.

This rearrangement joins TRBV5-4 to TRBJ2-1; possibly TRBD1 or TRBD2 for D (5 bases each). V lost 0 bases to trimming and J lost 10 bases, with 11 bases between them. CDR3 size: 13 residues. Looked up from germline, CDR1 is SGHNT and CDR2 is YYREEE (reference sequence). The CDR3 nucleotides read TGTGCCAGCAGCTTGGCCGGGGCCGGGGAGCAGTTCTTC. It is translated as CASSLAGAGEQFF. The full variable domain, completed using reference TRBV5-4 and TRBJ2-1, is ETGVTQSPTHLIKTRGQQVTLRCSSQSGHNTVSWYQQALGQGPQFIFQYYREEENGRGNFPPRFSGLQFPNYSSELNVNALELDDSALYLCASSLAGAGEQFFGPGTRLTVL.

The CDR3 here is CASSQDRAGLSSYNSPLHF. The CDR3, as DNA: TGCGCCAGCAGCCAAGACCGGGCAGGGTTAAGCTCCTATAATTCACCCCTCCACTTT. The V gene is TRBV4-1, the J gene TRBJ1-6; D is possibly TRBD1 (5 bases). CDR1 is MGHRA and CDR2 is YSYEKL in the germline V gene. This CDR3 region has 19 residues. V was clipped by 0 bases and J by 0 bases, with 15 bases between them.

The gene calls are TRBV12-3 or TRBV12-4 and TRBJ2-5; D unclear. CDR3 length: 13 residues. The V end was cut by 5 bases, the J end by 0 bases, with 7 bases between. In DNA, the CDR3 is TGTGCCAGCAGTGGTAACAACCAAGAGACCCAGTACTTC. This sequence encodes CASSGNNQETQYF.

The chain carries TRBV2 and TRBJ2-3; 9 bases line up with TRBD2. Germline loops: CDR1 SNHLY, CDR2 FYNNEI. The J segment lost 6 bases and the V segment lost 6 bases, leaving 10 bases of the junction unmatched. The CDR3 loop spans 15 amino acids. The CDR3 nucleotides read TGTGCCAGCAGCGAGGGACTAGCTAACCGGGATACGCAGTATTTT. Its protein is CASSEGLANRDTQYF.

DNA of the CDR3: TGTGCCAGTAGTGAGCCTACCAGTTATCAGCCCCAGCATTTT. Protein sequence: CASSEPTSYQPQHF. This chain uses TRBV19 with TRBJ1-5, with no clear D. V dropped 5 bases and J dropped 5 bases, with 13 bases sitting between them. From germline, CDR1 is LNHDA and CDR2 SQIVND (reference sequence). This CDR3 region has 14 residues.

V usage is TRBV29-1 and J usage is TRBJ1-1, with D perhaps TRBD1 (5 bases). The CDR3 is made up of 12 amino acids. V was pared by 7 bases and J by 7 bases, with 16 bases between. CDR1 and CDR2 (germline): SQVTM, ANQGSEA. CDR3 DNA: TGCAGCGCCGTCGACAGCACCTTTGAAGCTTTCTTT. Amino acid sequence: CSAVDSTFEAFF.

The chain joins TRBV6-1 to TRBJ1-6; 7 bases align to TRBD1. Unmatched junction bases numbered 9, after V lost 4 bases and J lost 0 bases. Germline V CDR1 and CDR2: MNHNS, SASEGT. The CDR3 is 18 residues long. CDR3 loop: CASSAVQGQSSYNSPLHF. CDR3 nucleotide sequence: TGTGCCAGCAGTGCGGTACAGGGGCAGAGCTCCTATAATTCACCCCTCCACTTT.

V is TRBV7-2 and J is TRBJ2-1, with 10 bases that match TRBD2. This CDR3 comprises 15 residues. Germline CDR1 SGHTA, CDR2 FQGNSA. V lost 3 bases to trimming and J lost 3 bases; unmatched junction nucleotides: 2. The CDR3 loop is CASSLSSGSYNEQFF. The CDR3 nucleotides are TGTGCCAGCAGCTTGTCTAGCGGGAGCTACAATGAGCAGTTCTTC. Complete variable domain (other parts from reference TRBV7-2 and TRBJ2-1): GAGVSQSPSNKVTEKGKDVELRCDPISGHTALYWYRQSLGQGLEFLIYFQGNSAPDKSGLPSDRFSAERTGGSVSTLTIQRTQQEDSAVYLCASSLSSGSYNEQFFGPGTRLTVL.

The gene calls are TRBV3-1 (or the pseudogene TRBV3-2) and TRBJ1-6; no firm D call. The CDR3 sequence is 16 residues long. From germline, CDR1 is LGHDT and CDR2 YNNKEL (reference sequence). Trimming cost V 2 bases and J 11 bases, with 19 bases left between them. In nucleotides, the CDR3 is TGTGCCAGCAGCCAAACGGCGGGGAAGCTGGGCACACCCCTCCACTTT. Protein sequence: CASSQTAGKLGTPLHF.

The gene calls are TRBV7-7 and TRBJ2-3; D may be TRBD1 (5 bases). This CDR3 spans 15 amino acids. Trimming took off 5 bases at V and 2 bases at J, with 14 bases between the two ends. CDR1 is SSHAT and CDR2 is FNYEAQ in the germline V gene (reference sequence). For the CDR3, the DNA is TGTGCCAGCAGCCCCAGGGTAGGAACCACAGATACGCAGTATTTT. It is translated as CASSPRVGTTDTQYF. Combining the CDR3 with reference TRBV7-7 and TRBJ2-3 gives the whole variable domain GAGVSQSPRYKVTKRGQDVTLRCDPISSHATLYWYQQALGQGPEFLTYFNYEAQPDKSGLPSDRFSAERPEGSISTLTIQRTEQRDSAMYRCASSPRVGTTDTQYFGPGTRLTVL.

This clone was detected only once. The chain carries TRBV30 and TRBJ2-6; D is perhaps TRBD1 (5 bases). The CDR3 has 14 amino acids. Trimming left V 1 base short and J 2 bases short, with 6 bases between. Germline CDR1 GTSNPN, CDR2 SVGIG (reference sequence). The CDR3 region is CAWSAGTGANVLTF. The CDR3 DNA reads TGTGCCTGGAGTGCAGGGACTGGGGCCAACGTCCTGACTTTC.

The chain uses TRBV4-1 and TRBJ2-7; the match to TRBD1 covers 7 bases. The ends lost 4 bases at V and 1 base at J; junction bases unmatched: 7. CDR3 length equals 15 residues. Germline CDR1 MGHRA, CDR2 YSYEKL. The CDR3 region has the DNA TGCGCCAGCAGCCTCGACAGGGCTGGGTCCTACGAGCAGTACTTC. Protein product: CASSLDRAGSYEQYF.

In its sample, this clone was seen once. J is TRBJ1-1 and V is TRBV6-5; 7 nucleotides line up with TRBD1. The CDR3 sequence is 15 residues long. Germline trimming cut 6 bases from V and 4 bases from J; bases unmatched to any gene: 11. Germline assignment: CDR1 MNHEY and CDR2 SVGAGI. Here the CDR3 reads CASSYGSQGGTEAFF. The CDR3 DNA is TGTGCCAGCAGCTACGGGTCGCAGGGGGGCACTGAAGCTTTCTTT.

This sequence joins TRBV9 and TRBJ1-1, with D unclear. Trimming pared 0 bases from V and 6 bases from J, leaving 12 bases between. Germline V gives CDR1 SGDLS, CDR2 YYNGEE. This CDR3 has 14 amino acids. Written as DNA, the CDR3 is TGTGCCAGCAGCGTAGTGGGCGGGAGCGCTGAAGCTTTCTTT. Encoded protein: CASSVVGGSAEAFF.

This rearrangement joins TRBV5-1 to TRBJ1-2; 7 bases match TRBD1. This CDR3 has 12 amino acids. V lost 4 bases to trimming and J lost 5 bases; unmatched junction nucleotides: 2. Germline CDR1 is SGHRS and CDR2 is YFSETQ. The chain's CDR3 is CASSEGQYGYTF. CDR3 in DNA: TGCGCCAGCAGCGAGGGACAGTATGGCTACACCTTC.

The sample holds one count of this clone. The V and J genes are TRBV6-1 and TRBJ1-4; D remains unclear. Germline lookup yields CDR1 MNHNS and CDR2 SASEGT. V was pared by 2 bases and J by 8 bases, with 6 bases between. This CDR3 spans 12 amino acids. The CDR3 DNA sequence: TGTGCCAGCAGTGAAAGAGGGGAAAAACTGTTTTTT. Amino acids: CASSERGEKLFF.

The genes are TRBV7-2 and TRBJ2-1; TRBD2 is a possible D gene (5 bases). The germline gives CDR1 SGHTA, CDR2 FQGNSA. The length of the CDR3 is 13 residues. V was shortened by 3 bases and J by 8 bases, with 11 bases between the two germline ends. CDR3 in DNA: TGTGCCAGCAGCTTTTCTAGCCTGGATGAGCAGTTCTTC. Amino acids: CASSFSSLDEQFF.

This clone occurred once. J is TRBJ1-4 and V is TRBV19; a weak D match, TRBD1 (6 bases). Germline CDR1 reads LNHDA; CDR2 reads SQIVND (reference sequence). This CDR3 comprises 16 residues. V lost 6 bases to trimming and J lost 3 bases, with 17 bases between them. The CDR3 DNA follows: TGTGCCAGTAGCCGAACCCCACAGGGTTCTAATGAAAAACTGTTTTTT. Amino acids: CASSRTPQGSNEKLFF.

This rearrangement joins TRBV18 to TRBJ2-7; D not resolved. Germline V gives CDR1 KGHSH, CDR2 LQKENI. Trimming stripped 1 base from V and 3 bases from J, with 13 bases between. The CDR3 extends over 15 amino acids. CDR3 in DNA: TGTGCCAGCTCACCACGTAGCCTAGACATCTACGAGCAGTACTTC. It specifies CASSPRSLDIYEQYF.

The chain couples TRBV5-1 to TRBJ1-1, with D maybe TRBD1 (6 bases). This CDR3 comprises 14 residues. Germline V lookup: CDR1 SGHRS, CDR2 YFSETQ. V was trimmed by 7 bases and J by 1 base, leaving 14 bases between them. CDR3 in DNA: TGCGCCAGCGCCGCACAGGGTCAGAACACTGAAGCTTTCTTT. Translation gives CASAAQGQNTEAFF.

The chain is built from TRBV3-1 (or the pseudogene TRBV3-2) and TRBJ2-2; D tentatively reads TRBD1 or TRBD2 (5 bases each). The V end lost 0 bases, the J end lost 4 bases, and 18 bases lay between the germline ends. CDR3 length: 18 amino acids. From germline, CDR1 is LGHDT and CDR2 YNNKEL (reference sequence). The CDR3 loop reads CASSQDFGGLRFTGELFF. The CDR3 DNA is TGTGCCAGCAGCCAAGATTTTGGGGGTCTCCGTTTCACCGGGGAGCTGTTTTTT.

The V gene is TRBV5-6, the J gene TRBJ1-5; D is unclear. Germline-derived CDR1 and CDR2 are SGHDT and YYEEEE. The CDR3 sequence is 15 residues long. Trimming pared 4 bases from V and 2 bases from J, leaving 13 bases between. CDR3: CASSADPTGNQPQHF. The CDR3 bases are TGTGCCAGCAGCGCGGACCCGACGGGCAATCAGCCCCAGCATTTT. Together with reference TRBV5-6 and TRBJ1-5, the CDR3 gives the full variable domain: DAGVTQSPTHLIKTRGQQVTLRCSPKSGHDTVSWYQQALGQGPQFIFQYYEEEERQRGNFPDRFSGHQFPNYSSELNVNALLLGDSALYLCASSADPTGNQPQHFGDGTRLSIL.

This rearrangement joins TRBV20-1 to TRBJ2-3; the D is unclear. The germline CDR1 and CDR2 sequences are DFQATT and SNEGSKA (reference sequence). Trimming removed 5 bases from V and 2 bases from J, with 5 bases in between. This CDR3 region has 11 residues. CDR3 region: CSAHFTDTQYF. The CDR3 nucleotides read TGCAGTGCTCACTTCACAGATACGCAGTATTTT.

This chain uses TRBV10-3 with TRBJ2-3; unclear D gene. The CDR3 has 11 residues. Germline V CDR1 and CDR2: ENHRY, SYGVKD. The germline V and J ends were trimmed by 4 bases and 6 bases, with 5 bases remaining between them. In nucleotides, the CDR3 is TGTGCCATCAGTGGGAAGGATACGCAGTATTTT. Translation: CAISGKDTQYF.

The V gene is TRBV5-4, the J gene TRBJ1-2; no clear D gene. The CDR3 sequence is 12 residues long. CDR1 is SGHNT, CDR2 YYREEE, per germline (reference sequence). V was clipped by 0 bases and J by 11 bases, with 11 bases between them. The CDR3 DNA sequence: TGTGCCAGCAGCTTGGACGGTGGAGAATACACCTTC. It codes for CASSLDGGEYTF.

This chain connects TRBV3-1 (or the pseudogene TRBV3-2) to TRBJ2-3; no clear D. Germline CDR1 is LGHDT and CDR2 is YNNKEL (reference sequence). Trimming left V 2 bases short and J 6 bases short, with 15 bases between. This CDR3 comprises 15 residues. Here the CDR3 reads CASSQPRARTDTQYF. As DNA, the CDR3 is TGTGCCAGCAGCCAACCCCGGGCTAGGACGGATACGCAGTATTTT.

The rearrangement links TRBV7-9 to TRBJ1-2, with 9 bases aligning to TRBD1. Germline V gene lookup returns CDR1 SEHNR and CDR2 FQNEAQ (reference sequence). V trimming: 5 bases; J trimming: 1 base; junction bases outside the gene matches: 5. The CDR3 covers 15 residues. CDR3: CASSRGQGNNYGYTF. The CDR3 coding sequence is TGTGCCAGCAGCCGGGGACAGGGAAATAACTATGGCTACACCTTC.